This T cell receptor (beta chain) appears in the sequencing data of a study of blood T cell repertoires in COVID-19. Across the whole study: Acute and convalescent COVID-19 samples came from the United States, Italy and Spain. T cells, B-cell-depleted T cells, or PBMCs supplied cDNA or gDNA.

Germline CDR1 reads SQVTM; CDR2 reads ANQGSEA. The CDR3 extends over 13 amino acids. The J segment lost 4 bases and the V segment lost 4 bases, leaving 3 bases of the junction unmatched. Study processing details: Estimation of nucleated cell counts relied on the amplification of reference gene primers. Produced via immunoSEQ multiplex PCR; TCRdb's table is partial and in-frame only. That table is the source of V, J and clone size, and D and trimming were worked out from the DNA. The repertoire consists of 130,000 to 150,000 clones, with under 90% occurring once and the leading ten covering around 10%.

The chain joins TRBV29-1 to TRBJ2-3; 9 nucleotides match TRBD2. This TCR came from an elderly woman in a cohort sampled during active or convalescent COVID-19. The source material was peripheral blood. The CDR3 DNA is TGCAGCGTTGCGCGGGGGGGCGCAGATACGCAGTATTTT. It specifies CSVARGGADTQYF.